This T cell receptor beta chain was identified during a study of shared clonotypes between healthy human individuals. In the study overall: Each donor had three CD4 naive, three CD4 memory, two CD8 naive and one CD8 memory plate.

Regarding this clone: Its target is unknown.

The assay was immunoSEQ multiplex PCR, and TCRdb's table has in-frame clones only and misses some. The table lists over 1.5 million clones, 95% to 99% of them singletons, with about 0.4% in the top ten. All donors qualified as healthy HIV-negative adults and had experienced no recent acute infections or vaccinations. Whole-study findings and limits: Tissue TCR repertoires likely differ from these blood-only repertoires.

Trimming took 4 bases from V and 3 from J, leaving 16 bases between them. The length of the CDR3 is 15 residues. Germline CDR1 MNHNS, CDR2 SASEGT. The receptor comes from a man between 25 and 39 years old in good health. The chain couples TRBV6-1 to TRBJ2-7; D possibly corresponds to TRBD1 (6 bases). Sample: naive CD4+ T cells sorted from blood. Subset denoted: CD45RA+ positively selected. The chain's CDR3 is CASSVTWDTHYEQYF. The DNA for the CDR3 is TGTGCCAGCAGTGTAACCTGGGACACCCACTACGAGCAGTACTTC.